This T cell receptor (beta chain) was recovered during a study of T cell repertoires in cytomegalovirus infection. Concerning this clonotype itself: The antigen is not known.

TCRdb analysed the reads with MiXCR anew, one entry per CDR3 protein. The sample records just under 500,000 distinct CDR3 sequences, 30% to 40% being singletons. This CDR3 contains 14 residues. Germline CDR1 reads SGHRS; CDR2 reads YFSETQ. V trimming: 0 bases; J trimming: 2 bases; junction bases outside the gene matches: 0. The TCR was taken from a human donor in good health (CMV status not recorded). Some clones in this sample may be carry-over from other donors' samples. The sample in question was cultured PBMCs, obtained from culture after CMV antigen stimulation. The V call is TRBV5-1, the J call TRBJ2-7, with 9 bases identical to TRBD1. The CDR3, as DNA: TGCGCCAGCAGCTTGGGGGACAGGGCCTACGAGCAGTACTTC. Translation: CASSLGDRAYEQYF.